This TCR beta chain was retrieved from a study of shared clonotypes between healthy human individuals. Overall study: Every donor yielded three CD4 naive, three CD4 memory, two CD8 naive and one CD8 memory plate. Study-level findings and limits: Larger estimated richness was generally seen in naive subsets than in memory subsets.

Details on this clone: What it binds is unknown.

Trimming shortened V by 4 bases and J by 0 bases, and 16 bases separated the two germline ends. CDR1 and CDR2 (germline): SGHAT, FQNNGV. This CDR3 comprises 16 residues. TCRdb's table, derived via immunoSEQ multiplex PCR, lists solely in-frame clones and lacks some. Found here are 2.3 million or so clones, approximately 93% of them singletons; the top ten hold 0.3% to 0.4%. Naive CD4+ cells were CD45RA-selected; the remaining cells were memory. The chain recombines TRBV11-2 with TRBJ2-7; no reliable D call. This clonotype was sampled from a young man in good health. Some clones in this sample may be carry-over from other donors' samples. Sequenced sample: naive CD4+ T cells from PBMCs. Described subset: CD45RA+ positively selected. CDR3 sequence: CASSSPPADSSYEQYF. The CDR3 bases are TGTGCCAGCAGCTCCCCCCCGGCGGATAGCTCCTACGAGCAGTACTTC. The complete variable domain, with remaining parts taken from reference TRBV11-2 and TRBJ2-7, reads EAGVAQSPRYKIIEKRQSVAFWCNPISGHATLYWYQQILGQGPKLLIQFQNNGVVDDSQLPKDRFSAERLKGVDSTLKIQPAKLEDSAVYLCASSSPPADSSYEQYFGPGTRLTVT.